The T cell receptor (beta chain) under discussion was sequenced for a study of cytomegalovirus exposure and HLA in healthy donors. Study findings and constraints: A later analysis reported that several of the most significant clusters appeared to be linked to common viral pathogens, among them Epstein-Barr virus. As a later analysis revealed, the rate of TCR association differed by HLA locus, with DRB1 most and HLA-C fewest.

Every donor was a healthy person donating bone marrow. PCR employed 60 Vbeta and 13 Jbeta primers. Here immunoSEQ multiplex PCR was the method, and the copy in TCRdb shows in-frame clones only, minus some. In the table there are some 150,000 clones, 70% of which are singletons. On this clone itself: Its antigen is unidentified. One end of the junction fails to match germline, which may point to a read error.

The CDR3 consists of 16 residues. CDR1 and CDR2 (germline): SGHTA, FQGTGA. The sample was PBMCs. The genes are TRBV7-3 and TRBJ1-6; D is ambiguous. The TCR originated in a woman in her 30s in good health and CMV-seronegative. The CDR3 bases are TGCGCCAGCAGCCACGACTCGGCCAGTTATAATTCACCCCTCCACTTT. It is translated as CASSHDSASYNSPLHF.